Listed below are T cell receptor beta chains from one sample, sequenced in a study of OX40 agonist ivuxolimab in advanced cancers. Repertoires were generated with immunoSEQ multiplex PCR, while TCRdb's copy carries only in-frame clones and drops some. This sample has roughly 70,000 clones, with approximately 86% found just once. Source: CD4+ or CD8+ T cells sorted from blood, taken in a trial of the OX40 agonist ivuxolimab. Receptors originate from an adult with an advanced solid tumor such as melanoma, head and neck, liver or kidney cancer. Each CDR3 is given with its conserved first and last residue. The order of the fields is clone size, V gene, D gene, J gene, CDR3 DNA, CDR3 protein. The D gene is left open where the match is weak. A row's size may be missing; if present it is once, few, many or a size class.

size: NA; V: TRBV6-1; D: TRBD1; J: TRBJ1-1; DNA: TGTGCCAGCAGTTTTTACCGGGACAGTGAAGCTTTCTTT; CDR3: CASSFYRDSEAFF
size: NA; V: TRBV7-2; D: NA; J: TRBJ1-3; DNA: TGTGCCAGCACCCTAGAGAACTCAAAGGCCGGAAACACCATATATTTT; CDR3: CASTLENSKAGNTIYF
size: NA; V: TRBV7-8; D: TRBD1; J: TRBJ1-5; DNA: TGTGCCAGCAGCCCCTCGCTAATAGGGGAGGGGGCAAAATTTCGGGCTCAGCCCCAGCATTTT; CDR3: CASSPSLIGEGAKFRAQPQHF
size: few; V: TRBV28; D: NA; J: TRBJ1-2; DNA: TGTGCCAGCAAACAGGGTGGTTTTGTTGGCTACACCTTC; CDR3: CASKQGGFVGYTF
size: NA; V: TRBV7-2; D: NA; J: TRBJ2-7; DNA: TGTGCCAGCAGCCCCGACAGTACCTACGAGCAGTACTTC; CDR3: CASSPDSTYEQYF
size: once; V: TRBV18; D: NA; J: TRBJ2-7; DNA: TGTGCCAGCTCACCACCCGGCGGGTCTAAGGACGAGCAGTACTTC; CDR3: CASSPPGGSKDEQYF
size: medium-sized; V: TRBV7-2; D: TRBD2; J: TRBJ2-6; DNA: TGTGCCAGCAGCCAGAGCGGGGGCTCTGGGGCCAACGTCCTGACTTTC; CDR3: CASSQSGGSGANVLTF
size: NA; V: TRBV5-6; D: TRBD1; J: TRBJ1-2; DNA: TGTGCCAGCAGCTTCCGGGACAGACCTTATGGCTACACCTTC; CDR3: CASSFRDRPYGYTF
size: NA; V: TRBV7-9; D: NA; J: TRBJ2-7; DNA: TGTGCCAGCAGCTTTTTGTCAGGTGCAGCCTACGAGCAGTACTTC; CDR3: CASSFLSGAAYEQYF
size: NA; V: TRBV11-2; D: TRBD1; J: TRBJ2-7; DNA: TGTGCCAGCAGCTTATCCTTCGGGGGGACAGGGGTTCCCCACGAGCAGTACTTC; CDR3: CASSLSFGGTGVPHEQYF
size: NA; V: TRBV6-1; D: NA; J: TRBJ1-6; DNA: TGTGCCAGCAGTGAGACATTTGGACAGAATTCACCCCTCCACTTT; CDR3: CASSETFGQNSPLHF
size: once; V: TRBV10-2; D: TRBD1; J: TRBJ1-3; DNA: TGCGCCAGCAGTCCACTCGGACAGGGGGCTGGAAACACCATATATTTT; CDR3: CASSPLGQGAGNTIYF
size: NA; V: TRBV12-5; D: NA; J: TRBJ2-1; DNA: TGTGTTAGTGGTTTGGAATGGGGGTTCGAAAGCTCCTACAATGAGCAGTTCTTC; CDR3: CVSGLEWGFESSYNEQFF
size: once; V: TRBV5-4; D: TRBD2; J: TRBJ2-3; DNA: TGTGCCAGCAGCTTACCTAAAGGACTAGCGGGTCCCACAGATACGCAGTATTTT; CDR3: CASSLPKGLAGPTDTQYF
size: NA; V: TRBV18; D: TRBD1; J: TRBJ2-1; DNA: TGTGCCAGCTCACCGCCCGGACAGGGCGGCAATGAGCAGTTCTTC; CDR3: CASSPPGQGGNEQFF
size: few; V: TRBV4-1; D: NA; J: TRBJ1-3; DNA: TGCGCCAGCAGCCAAGATTATAGCGTTTCTGGAAACACCATATATTTT; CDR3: CASSQDYSVSGNTIYF
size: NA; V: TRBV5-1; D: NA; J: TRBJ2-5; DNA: TGCGCCAGCAGCTTGGTCGGGGAGACCCAGTACTTC; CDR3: CASSLVGETQYF
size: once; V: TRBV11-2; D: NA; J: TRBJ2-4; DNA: TGTGCCAGCAGCTCTTACCGGGAACCTGGGGACATTCAGTACTTC; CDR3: CASSSYREPGDIQYF
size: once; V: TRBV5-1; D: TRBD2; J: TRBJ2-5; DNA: TGCGCCAGCAGCTACTCGGCGGGGGGCCAACAAGAGACCCAGTACTTC; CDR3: CASSYSAGGQQETQYF
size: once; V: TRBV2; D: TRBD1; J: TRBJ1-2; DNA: TGTGCCAGCAGGAAAACCGGGACAGACGGCTACACCTTC; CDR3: CASRKTGTDGYTF
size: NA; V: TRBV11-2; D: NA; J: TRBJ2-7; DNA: TGTGCCAGCAGCTTCGGTGGCGAGCAGTACTTC; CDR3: CASSFGGEQYF
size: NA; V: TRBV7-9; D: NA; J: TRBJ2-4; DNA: TGTGCCAGCAGCTCACCACCCCAAGACAGATTGATCACCAAAAACATTCAGTACTTC; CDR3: CASSSPPQDRLITKNIQYF
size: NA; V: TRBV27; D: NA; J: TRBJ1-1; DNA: TGTGCCAGCAGTATAGTCTTGAACACTGAAGCTTTCTTT; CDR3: CASSIVLNTEAFF
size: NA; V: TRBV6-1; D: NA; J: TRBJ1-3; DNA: TGTGCCAGCAGTGAAGATCCGGGGGTGGGAAACACCATATATTTT; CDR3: CASSEDPGVGNTIYF
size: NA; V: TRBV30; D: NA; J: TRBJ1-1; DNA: TGTGCCTGGAGGCTCCTTGGGACGGTGAACACTGAAGCTTTCTTT; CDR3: CAWRLLGTVNTEAFF
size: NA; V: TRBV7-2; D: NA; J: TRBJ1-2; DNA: TGTGCCAGCAGCTCCGAAAGGACAGTTGGCTACACCTTC; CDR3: CASSSERTVGYTF
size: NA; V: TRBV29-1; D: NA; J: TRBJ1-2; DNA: TGCAGCGTTGAGGACAGAACCTATGGCTACACCTTC; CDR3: CSVEDRTYGYTF